This T cell receptor (beta chain) appears in the sequencing data of a study of blood T cell repertoires in COVID-19 (dated by TCRdb to 2019 to 2021). Regarding the complete study: Samples covering the acute and convalescent phases of COVID-19 were provided by collaborators in the United States, Italy and Spain. The material from the prospective study consisted of cDNA or gDNA derived from T cells, B-cell-depleted T cells, or PBMCs. Sample metadata almost always included a de-identified subject ID, COVID-19 status, age in years and sex. HLA class I and class II types, where available, came from metadata supplied by the sample provider rather than from assay-based typing. Subjects who had been exposed to COVID-19, were actively infected with it, or had recovered from it provided the deeply sampled blood TCRbeta repertoires that made up the dataset. The repertoires were released in a freely available public database meant as a resource for research on the immune response to SARS-CoV-2. Samples were obtained from the ongoing ImmuneRACE study (first 160 participants) and from some 1,200 subjects provided by 6 global collaborators.

In Seattle, one collaborating source enrolled patients while the infection was active and tracked those patients longitudinally over the course of disease. Whole blood was collected in K2EDTA tubes by collaborating institutions according to the institutions' own protocols. For TCRbeta analysis, collaborators shipped samples as frozen whole blood, isolated PBMCs, or DNA extracted from either of those sample types. Points the paper makes about the study in general: The amount of clinical and demographic metadata varied by source and participant and was provided uncurated.

On this clone: Its antigen has not been determined. The input lacks base qualities; no much larger clone sits a single base away.

TCRbeta CDR3 regions were amplified from genomic DNA using the immunoSEQ Assay, a bias-controlled multiplex PCR. The study's own analysis went as follows. Within the assay, amplification of reference gene primers was used to estimate how many nucleated cells each sample contained. To quantify the absolute abundance of each unique TCRbeta CDR3 rearrangement, sequence reads were collapsed and filtered. For each sample, productive Simpson clonality was calculated by taking the square root of Simpson's diversity index across productive rearrangements. The source is immuneACCESS, and TCRdb retained only in-frame sequences with V and J called. Part of the clones is not carried over; for the studies checked, unresolved V genes explain less than half of this, and the remainder is unexplained. The DNA was the basis for D and trimming; V, J and clone size are from that table. The sample includes about 350,000 clones, with roughly 87% observed a single time. The ten largest clonotypes hold 3.9% of the sample.

The specimen was peripheral blood. This TCR came from a woman aged 60-70 years with COVID-19, enrolled during active disease.

The CDR3 corresponds to CASSARGSPEAFF. The nucleotide sequence is given as TGTGCCAGCAGCGCCAGGGGAAGTCCTGAAGCTTTCTTT. This sequence uses TRBV6-6 and TRBJ1-1; the D region possibly corresponds to TRBD1 (6 bases align). CDR1 MNHNY and CDR2 SVGAGI were looked up in the germline V gene (reference sequence). The trim is 6 bases for V and 6 bases for J, with a gap of 14 bases between the germline ends. The CDR3, cysteine through phenylalanine, is 13 amino acids long. The DNA shown is the 39-base CDR3, in frame from base 1.